This is a list of T cell receptor beta chains from one sample in a study of CD8 T cells in ankylosing spondylitis. TCRdb used MiXCR to reprocess the 5' RACE reads, holding one entry per CDR3 protein. Among around 430,000 distinct CDR3 sequences, 17% were seen once, and the ten largest hold 1%. Sequencing input: blood, either unsorted or a sorted T cell fraction (not recorded which). These TCRs come from a male donor with ankylosing spondylitis. Both conserved end residues are part of each CDR3. The order of the fields is D gene, V gene, J gene, CDR3 length, clone size, CDR3 DNA, CDR3 protein. A D gene is named only where the DNA matches it firmly. Clone size is not always given. Where it is, it says once, few, many or a class for expanded clones.

.	TRBV20-1	TRBJ1-2	14	.	TGCAGTGCCAGCCATCAACAGATAAACTATGGCTACACCTTC	CSASHQQINYGYTF
.	TRBV28	TRBJ2-7	12	.	TGTGCCAGCAGTTCTCCTCTGTACGAGCAGTACTTC	CASSSPLYEQYF
.	TRBV6-5	TRBJ2-1	12	.	TGTGCCAGCAGCGAAGGGTACGGTGAGCAGTTCTTC	CASSEGYGEQFF
TRBD2	TRBV27	TRBJ2-6	19	many	TGTGCCAGCAGTTTCTTGGAACGGGGGGGGACCTCTGGGGCCAACGTCCTGACTTTC	CASSFLERGGTSGANVLTF
.	TRBV20-1	TRBJ1-1	10	.	TGCAGTGCTAGGGCAAGTGAAGCTTTCTTT	CSARASEAFF
TRBD1	TRBV4-1	TRBJ2-7	16	.	TGCGCCAGCAGCCCTGGCGAGGGACAGGGTTCCTACGAGCAGTACTTC	CASSPGEGQGSYEQYF
.	TRBV7-8	TRBJ2-1	15	few	TGTGCCAGCAGCTTAGGGCTCAGTCGAGTGGCTGAGCAGTTCTTC	CASSLGLSRVAEQFF
.	TRBV5-1	TRBJ2-7	13	.	TGCGCCAGCAGCTTAACAGGCAGCCAAGAGCAGTACTTC	CASSLTGSQEQYF
TRBD2	TRBV15	TRBJ2-1	17	few	TGTGCCACCAGCAGAGGTAGCGGGGGGAGCTCCTACAATGAGCAGTTCTTC	CATSRGSGGSSYNEQFF
TRBD1	TRBV5-1	TRBJ1-1	14	.	TGCGCCAGCAGCTTGGCAGGACAGGGGAGTGAAGCTTTCTTT	CASSLAGQGSEAFF
.	TRBV6-2/TRBV6-3	TRBJ2-5	13	.	TGTGCCAGCAGTTACTCGTTTTCCGAGACCCAGTACTTC	CASSYSFSETQYF
.	TRBV7-8	TRBJ1-2	18	few	TGTGCCAGCAGCTTAGCCTTAGTTCGTGTAGGCTCGAACTATGGCTACACCTTC	CASSLALVRVGSNYGYTF
TRBD2	TRBV20-1	TRBJ2-2	15	many	TGCAGTGCTCGGAGCGGGGGGGCGAACACCGGGGAGCTGTTTTTT	CSARSGGANTGELFF
TRBD2	TRBV4-1	TRBJ2-3	16	many	TGCGCCAGCAGCCTCAGGGGTAGCGGGGCCTCAGATACGCAGTATTTT	CASSLRGSGASDTQYF
TRBD2	TRBV20-1	TRBJ2-7	14	.	TGCAGTGCCAGACTAGCGGGAGCCTCCTACGAGCAGTACTTC	CSARLAGASYEQYF
.	TRBV12-3/TRBV12-4	TRBJ2-2	13	many	TGTGCCAGCAGTTCACAAAGTTGGGGGGAGCTGTTTTTT	CASSSQSWGELFF
TRBD1	TRBV28	TRBJ2-7	15	.	TGTGCCAGCAGTGGTAAGGACAGGCGATCCTACGAGCAGTACTTC	CASSGKDRRSYEQYF
TRBD1	TRBV12-3/TRBV12-4	TRBJ1-6	14	few	TGTGCCAGCAGTTCGGGGACAGGGGGGTCACCCCTCCACTTT	CASSSGTGGSPLHF
.	TRBV20-1	TRBJ1-2	14	few	TGCAGTGCTCCGCCCCGCGTCTCCTACAATGGCTACACCTTC	CSAPPRVSYNGYTF
.	TRBV12-3/TRBV12-4	TRBJ1-1	11	.	TGTGCCAGCAGTTTAGGTGGGCGTGCTTTCTTT	CASSLGGRAFF
.	TRBV30	TRBJ2-7	14	.	TGTGCCTGGAATAACAGGGAAGTTAACTACGAGCAGTACTTC	CAWNNREVNYEQYF
.	TRBV20-1	TRBJ1-5	14	.	TGCAGTGCTAGGGCCGAAATGGGCAATCAGCCCCAGCATTTT	CSARAEMGNQPQHF
TRBD1	TRBV6-1	TRBJ1-5	16	.	TGTGCCAGCAGTAGGGGACAGAGCTATAGCAATCAGCCCCAGCATTTT	CASSRGQSYSNQPQHF
TRBD1	TRBV20-1	TRBJ1-6	15	few	TGCAGTGCCGAACGATCCAGGGGGCAGGGTTCACCCCTCCACTTT	CSAERSRGQGSPLHF